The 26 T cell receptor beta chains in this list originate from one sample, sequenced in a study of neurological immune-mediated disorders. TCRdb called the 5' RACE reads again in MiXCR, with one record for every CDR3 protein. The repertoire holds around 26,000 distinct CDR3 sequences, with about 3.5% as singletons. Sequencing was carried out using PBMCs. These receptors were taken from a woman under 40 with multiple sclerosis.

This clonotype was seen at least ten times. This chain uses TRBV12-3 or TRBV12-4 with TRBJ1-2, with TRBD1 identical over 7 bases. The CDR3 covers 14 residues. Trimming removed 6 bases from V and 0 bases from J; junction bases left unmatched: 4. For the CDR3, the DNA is TGTGCCAGCAGAAGACAGGGAACTAACTATGGCTACACCTTC. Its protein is CASRRQGTNYGYTF.

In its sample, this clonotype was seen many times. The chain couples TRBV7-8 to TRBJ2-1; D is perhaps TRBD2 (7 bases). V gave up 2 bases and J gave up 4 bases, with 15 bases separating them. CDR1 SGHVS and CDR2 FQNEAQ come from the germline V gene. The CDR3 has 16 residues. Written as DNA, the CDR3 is TGTGCCAGCAGCTTAAGGGGGGGCACCCCGTACAATGAGCAGTTCTTC. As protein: CASSLRGGTPYNEQFF.

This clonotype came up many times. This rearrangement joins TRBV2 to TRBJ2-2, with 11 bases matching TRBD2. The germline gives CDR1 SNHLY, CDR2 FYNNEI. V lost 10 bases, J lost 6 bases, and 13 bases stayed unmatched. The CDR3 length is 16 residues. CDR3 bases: TGTGCCATTCCGAGGAGAACTAGCGGGAGTTCCGGGGAGCTGTTTTTT. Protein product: CAIPRRTSGSSGELFF.

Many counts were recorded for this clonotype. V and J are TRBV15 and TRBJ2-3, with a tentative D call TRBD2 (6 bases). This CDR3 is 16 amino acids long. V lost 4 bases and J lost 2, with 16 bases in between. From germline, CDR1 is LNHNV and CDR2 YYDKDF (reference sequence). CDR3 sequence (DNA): TGTGCCACCAGCATCGCGGGATTGGGTCTCACAGATACGCAGTATTTT. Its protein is CATSIAGLGLTDTQYF.

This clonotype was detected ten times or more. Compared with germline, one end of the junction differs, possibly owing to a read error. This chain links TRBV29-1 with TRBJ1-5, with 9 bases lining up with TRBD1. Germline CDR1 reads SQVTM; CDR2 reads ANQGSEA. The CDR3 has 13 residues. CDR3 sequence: CSVVDRGNQPQNF. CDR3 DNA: TGCAGCGTTGTGGACAGGGGAAATCAGCCCCAGAATTTT.

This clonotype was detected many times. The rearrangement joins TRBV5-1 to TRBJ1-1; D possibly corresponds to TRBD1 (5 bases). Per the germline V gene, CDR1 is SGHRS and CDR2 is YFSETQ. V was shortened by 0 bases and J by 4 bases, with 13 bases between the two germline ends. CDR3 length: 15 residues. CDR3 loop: CASSLDVVGVTEAFF. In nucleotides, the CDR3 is TGCGCCAGCAGCTTGGACGTCGTAGGGGTCACTGAAGCTTTCTTT.

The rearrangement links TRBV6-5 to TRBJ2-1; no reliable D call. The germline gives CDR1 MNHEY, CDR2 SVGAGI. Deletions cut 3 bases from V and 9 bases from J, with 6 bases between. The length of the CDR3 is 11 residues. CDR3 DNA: TGTGCCAGCAGTTATGGAGTTGAGCAGTTCTTC. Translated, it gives CASSYGVEQFF.

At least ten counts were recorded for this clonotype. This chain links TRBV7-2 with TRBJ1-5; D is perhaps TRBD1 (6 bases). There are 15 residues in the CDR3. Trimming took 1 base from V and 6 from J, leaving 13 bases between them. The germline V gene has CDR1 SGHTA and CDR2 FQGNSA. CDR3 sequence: CASSLGGAPGQPQHF. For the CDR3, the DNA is TGTGCCAGCAGCTTAGGGGGGGCCCCAGGTCAGCCCCAGCATTTT.

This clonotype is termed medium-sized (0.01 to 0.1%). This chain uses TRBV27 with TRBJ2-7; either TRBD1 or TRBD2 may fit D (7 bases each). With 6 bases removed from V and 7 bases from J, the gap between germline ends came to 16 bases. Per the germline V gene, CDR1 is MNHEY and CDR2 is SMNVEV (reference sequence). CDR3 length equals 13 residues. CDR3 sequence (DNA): TGTGCCAGCAGGGCAGGGGGGGCGGGAGAGCAGTACTTC. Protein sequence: CASRAGGAGEQYF.

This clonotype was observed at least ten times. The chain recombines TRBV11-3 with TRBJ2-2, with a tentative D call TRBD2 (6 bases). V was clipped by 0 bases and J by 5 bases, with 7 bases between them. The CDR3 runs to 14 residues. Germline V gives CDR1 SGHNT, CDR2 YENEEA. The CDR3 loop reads CASSLEGGTGELFF. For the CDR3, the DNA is TGTGCCAGCAGCTTAGAGGGAGGAACCGGGGAGCTGTTTTTT.

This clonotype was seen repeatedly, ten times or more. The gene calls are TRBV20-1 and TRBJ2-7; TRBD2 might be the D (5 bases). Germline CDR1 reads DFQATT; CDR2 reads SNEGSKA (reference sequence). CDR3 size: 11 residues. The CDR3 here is CSGRASYEQYF. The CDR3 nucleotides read TGCAGCGGGCGGGCCTCCTACGAGCAGTACTTC.

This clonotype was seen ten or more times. CDR3 coding DNA: TGCAGTGCCCGACGACAGGGGGGTTATCAGCCCCAGCATTTT. Encoded protein: CSARRQGGYQPQHF. The chain recombines TRBV20-1 with TRBJ1-5; 9 nucleotides match TRBD1. Per germline, CDR1 DFQATT and CDR2 SNEGSKA (reference sequence). J gave up 5 bases and V 6 bases, and 8 bases lay outside the gene matches. The CDR3 is made up of 14 amino acids.

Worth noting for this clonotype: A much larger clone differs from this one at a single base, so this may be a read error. As DNA, the CDR3 is TGTGCCAGCAGTTCAAAGGGGGCTGGAGGCTACACCTTC. It yields the protein CASSSKGAGGYTF. The chain combines TRBV7-2 with TRBJ1-2; 7 nucleotides line up with TRBD1. V was pared by 6 bases and J by 8 bases, with 9 bases of the junction left unmatched. This CDR3 region has 13 residues. Germline assignment: CDR1 SGHTA and CDR2 FQGNSA.

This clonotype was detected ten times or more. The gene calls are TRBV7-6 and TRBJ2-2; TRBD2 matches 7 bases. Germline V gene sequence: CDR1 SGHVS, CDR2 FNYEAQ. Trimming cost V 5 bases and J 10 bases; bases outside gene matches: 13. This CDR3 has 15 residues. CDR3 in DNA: TGTGCCAGCAGCCCGAGCGGGAACCTAGCGACGGAGCTGTTTTTT. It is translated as CASSPSGNLATELFF. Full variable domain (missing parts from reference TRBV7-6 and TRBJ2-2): GAGVSQSPRYKVTKRGQDVALRCDPISGHVSLYWYRQALGQGPEFLTYFNYEAQQDKSGLPNDRFSAERPEGSISTLTIQRTEQRDSAMYRCASSPSGNLATELFFGEGSRLTVL.

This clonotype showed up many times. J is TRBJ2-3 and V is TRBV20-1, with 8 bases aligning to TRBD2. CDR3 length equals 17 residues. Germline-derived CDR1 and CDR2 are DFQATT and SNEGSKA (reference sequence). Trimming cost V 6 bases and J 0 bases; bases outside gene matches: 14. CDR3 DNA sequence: TGCAGTGCCCCTACCCGCGGGCGGGAGGCTAGCACAGATACGCAGTATTTT. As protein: CSAPTRGREASTDTQYF.

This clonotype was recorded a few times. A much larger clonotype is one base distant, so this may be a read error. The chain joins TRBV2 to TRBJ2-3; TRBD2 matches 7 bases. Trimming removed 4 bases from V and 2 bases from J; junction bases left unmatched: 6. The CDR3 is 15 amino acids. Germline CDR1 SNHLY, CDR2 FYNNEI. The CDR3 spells CASSVGGSATDTQYF. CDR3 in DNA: TGTGCCAGCAGTGTGGGGGGGAGTGCCACAGATACGCAGTATTTT.

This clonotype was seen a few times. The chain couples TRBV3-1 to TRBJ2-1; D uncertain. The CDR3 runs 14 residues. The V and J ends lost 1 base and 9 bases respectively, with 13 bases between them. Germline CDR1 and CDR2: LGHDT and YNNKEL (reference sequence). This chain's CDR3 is CASSQGESLVEQFF. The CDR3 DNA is TGTGCCAGCAGCCAAGGAGAGAGTCTAGTTGAGCAGTTCTTC.

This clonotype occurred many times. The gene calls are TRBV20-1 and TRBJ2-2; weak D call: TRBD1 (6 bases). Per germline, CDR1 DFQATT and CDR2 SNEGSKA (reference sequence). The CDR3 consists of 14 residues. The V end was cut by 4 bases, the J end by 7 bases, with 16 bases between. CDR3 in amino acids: CSATGAAYFGELFF. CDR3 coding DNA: TGCAGTGCTACAGGGGCGGCGTACTTCGGGGAGCTGTTTTTT.

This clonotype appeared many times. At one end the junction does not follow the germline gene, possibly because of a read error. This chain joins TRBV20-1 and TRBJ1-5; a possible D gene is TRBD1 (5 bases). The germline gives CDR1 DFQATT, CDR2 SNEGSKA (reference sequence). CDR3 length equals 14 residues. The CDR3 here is CSAREGTGNQPQNF. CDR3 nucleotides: TGCAGTGCTAGAGAAGGGACTGGCAATCAGCCCCAGAATTTT.

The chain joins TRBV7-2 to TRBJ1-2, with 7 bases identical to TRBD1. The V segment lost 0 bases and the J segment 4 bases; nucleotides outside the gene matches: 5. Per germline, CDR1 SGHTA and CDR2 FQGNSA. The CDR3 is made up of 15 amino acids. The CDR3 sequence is CASSLAHRDSYGYTF. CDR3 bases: TGTGCCAGCAGCTTAGCCCATCGGGACAGCTATGGCTACACCTTC.

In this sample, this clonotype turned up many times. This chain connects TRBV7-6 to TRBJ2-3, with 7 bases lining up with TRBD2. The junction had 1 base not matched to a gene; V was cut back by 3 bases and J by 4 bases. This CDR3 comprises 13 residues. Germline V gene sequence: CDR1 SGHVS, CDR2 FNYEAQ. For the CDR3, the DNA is TGTGCCAGCAGCTTGACTAGCCCAGATACGCAGTATTTT. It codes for CASSLTSPDTQYF.

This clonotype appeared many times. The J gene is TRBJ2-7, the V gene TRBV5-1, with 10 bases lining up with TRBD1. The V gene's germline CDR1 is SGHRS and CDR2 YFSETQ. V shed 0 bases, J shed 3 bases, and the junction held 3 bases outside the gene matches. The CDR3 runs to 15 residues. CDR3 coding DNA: TGCGCCAGCAGCTTGGAGACAGGGGGCCTCTACGAGCAGTACTTC. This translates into CASSLETGGLYEQYF.

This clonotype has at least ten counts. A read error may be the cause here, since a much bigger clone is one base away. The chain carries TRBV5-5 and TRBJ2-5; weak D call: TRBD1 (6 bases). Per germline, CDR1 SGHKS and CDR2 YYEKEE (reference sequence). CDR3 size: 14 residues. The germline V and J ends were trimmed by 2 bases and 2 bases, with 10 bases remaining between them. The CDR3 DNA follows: TGTGCCAGCAGCTTAGGGGGAAAGCAAGAGACCCAGTACTTC. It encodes CASSLGGKQETQYF.

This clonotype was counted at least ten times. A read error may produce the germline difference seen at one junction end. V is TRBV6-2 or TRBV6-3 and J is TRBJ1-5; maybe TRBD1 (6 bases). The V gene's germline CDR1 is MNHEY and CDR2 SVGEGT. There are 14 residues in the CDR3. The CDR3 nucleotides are TGTGCCAGCAGGCCAGGGGCTAGCAATCAGCCCCAGAATTTT. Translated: CASRPGASNQPQNF.

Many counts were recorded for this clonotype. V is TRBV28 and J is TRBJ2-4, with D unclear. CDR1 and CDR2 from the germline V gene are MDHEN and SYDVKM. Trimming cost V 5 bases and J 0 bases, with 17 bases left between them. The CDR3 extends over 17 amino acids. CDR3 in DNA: TGTGCCAGCAGTCCTCTTCAGGTATTTCTAGCCAAAAACATTCAGTACTTC. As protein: CASSPLQVFLAKNIQYF.

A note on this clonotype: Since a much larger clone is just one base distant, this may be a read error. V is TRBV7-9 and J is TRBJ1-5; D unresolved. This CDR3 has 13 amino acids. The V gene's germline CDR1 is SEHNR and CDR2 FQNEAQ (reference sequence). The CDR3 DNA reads TGTGCCAGCAGCTCCCGATACGATCAGCCCCAGAATTTT. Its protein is CASSSRYDQPQNF.